This T cell receptor (beta chain) originates from a study of blood T cell repertoires in COVID-19. Turning to the study itself: Sites across the United States, Italy and Spain contributed samples from acute and convalescent COVID-19. From T cells, B-cell-depleted T cells, or PBMCs came the material, which was cDNA or gDNA.

Between the trimmed V and J ends, which lost 0 bases and 3 bases, there was a span of 9 bases. Germline assignment: CDR1 SGHRS and CDR2 YFSETQ. There are 14 residues in the CDR3. Per the original data handling: Amplification from reference gene primers served as the basis for estimated nucleated cell counts. The assay was immunoSEQ multiplex PCR, and TCRdb's table has in-frame clones only and misses some. V and J calls and clone size come straight from that table; D and trimming were deduced from the DNA. The sample has 200,000 to 250,000 clones; approximately 82% are singletons. The gene calls are TRBV5-1 and TRBJ1-2; D is undetermined. The TCR originated in a man in his fifties with active or convalescent COVID-19. Sequencing was carried out using peripheral blood. The chain's CDR3 is CASSLGSTHYGYTF. The CDR3 DNA follows: TGCGCCAGCAGCTTGGGCAGTACCCACTATGGCTACACCTTC. Full variable domain (missing parts from reference TRBV5-1 and TRBJ1-2): KAGVTQTPRYLIKTRGQQVTLSCSPISGHRSVSWYQQTPGQGLQFLFEYFSETQRNKGNFPGRFSGRQFSNSRSEMNVSTLELGDSALYLCASSLGSTHYGYTFGSGTRLTVV.